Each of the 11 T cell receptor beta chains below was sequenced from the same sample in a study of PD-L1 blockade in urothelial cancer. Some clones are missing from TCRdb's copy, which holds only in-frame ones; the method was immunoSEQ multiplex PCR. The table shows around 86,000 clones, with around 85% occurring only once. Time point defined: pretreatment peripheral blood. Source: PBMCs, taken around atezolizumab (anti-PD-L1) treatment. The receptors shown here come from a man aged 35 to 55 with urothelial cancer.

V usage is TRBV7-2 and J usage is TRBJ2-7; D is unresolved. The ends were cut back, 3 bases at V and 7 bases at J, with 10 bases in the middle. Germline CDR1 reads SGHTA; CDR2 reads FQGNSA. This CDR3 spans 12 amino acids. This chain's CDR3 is CASSFPSGEQYF. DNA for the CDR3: TGTGCCAGCAGCTTCCCTTCAGGAGAGCAGTACTTC.

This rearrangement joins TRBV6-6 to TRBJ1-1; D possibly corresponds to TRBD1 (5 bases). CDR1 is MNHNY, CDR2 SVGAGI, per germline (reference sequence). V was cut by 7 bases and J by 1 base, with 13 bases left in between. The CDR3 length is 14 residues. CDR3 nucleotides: TGTGCCAGCATTCAGGGTTTGAGGAACACTGAAGCTTTCTTT. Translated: CASIQGLRNTEAFF.

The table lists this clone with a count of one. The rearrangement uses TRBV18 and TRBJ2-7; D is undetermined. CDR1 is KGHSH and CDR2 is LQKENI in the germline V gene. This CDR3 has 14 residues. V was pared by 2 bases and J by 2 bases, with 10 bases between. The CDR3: CASSPYGPPYEQYF. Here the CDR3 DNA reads TGTGCCAGCTCACCATACGGTCCCCCCTACGAGCAGTACTTC.

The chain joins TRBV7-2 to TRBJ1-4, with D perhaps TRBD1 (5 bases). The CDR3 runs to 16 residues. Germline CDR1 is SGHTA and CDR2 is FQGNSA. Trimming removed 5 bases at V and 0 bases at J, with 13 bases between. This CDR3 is CASSIRQIATNEKLFF. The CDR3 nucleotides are TGTGCCAGCAGCATCCGACAGATTGCAACTAATGAAAAACTGTTTTTT.

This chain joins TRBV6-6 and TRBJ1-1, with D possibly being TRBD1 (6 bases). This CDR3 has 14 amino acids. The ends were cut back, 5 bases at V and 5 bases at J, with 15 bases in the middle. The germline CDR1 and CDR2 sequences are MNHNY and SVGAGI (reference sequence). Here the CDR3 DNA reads TGTGCCAGCAGTAATCAGGGGAAGGGTACTGAAGCTTTCTTT. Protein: CASSNQGKGTEAFF.

The DNA for the CDR3 is TGTGCCAGCAGTTTCCTTGCGGCGGATGAAAAACTGTTTTTT. This codes for CASSFLAADEKLFF. The V and J genes are TRBV6-5 and TRBJ1-4; D remains unclear. The CDR3 spans 14 residues. CDR1 and CDR2 (germline): MNHEY, SVGAGI. The V end was cut by 4 bases, the J end by 6 bases, with 12 bases between.

In DNA, the CDR3 is TGTGCCAGCAGTTCACAGGGCTCTGGAAACACCATATATTTT. It yields the protein CASSSQGSGNTIYF. This chain connects TRBV6-5 to TRBJ1-3; the D gene is possibly TRBD1 (6 bases). CDR1 MNHEY and CDR2 SVGAGI come from the germline V gene. The V gene lost 4 bases and the J gene lost 0 bases, with 7 bases spanning the gap. The CDR3 consists of 14 residues.

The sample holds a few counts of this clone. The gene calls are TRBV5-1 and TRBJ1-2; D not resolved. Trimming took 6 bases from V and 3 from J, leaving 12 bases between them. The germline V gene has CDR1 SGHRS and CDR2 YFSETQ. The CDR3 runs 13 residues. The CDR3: CASTPSGDYGYTF. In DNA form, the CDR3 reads TGCGCCAGCACCCCCAGCGGGGACTATGGCTACACCTTC.

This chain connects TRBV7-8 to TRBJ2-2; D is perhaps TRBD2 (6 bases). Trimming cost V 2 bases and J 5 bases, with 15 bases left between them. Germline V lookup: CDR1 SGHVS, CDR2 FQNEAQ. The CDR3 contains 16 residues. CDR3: CASSLTQAAGTGELFF. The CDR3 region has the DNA TGTGCCAGCAGCTTAACTCAGGCGGCGGGAACCGGGGAGCTGTTTTTT. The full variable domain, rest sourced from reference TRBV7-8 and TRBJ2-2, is GAGVSQSPRYKVAKRGQDVALRCDPISGHVSLFWYQQALGQGPEFLTYFQNEAQLDKSGLPSDRFFAERPEGSVSTLKIQRTQQEDSAVYLCASSLTQAAGTGELFFGEGSRLTVL.

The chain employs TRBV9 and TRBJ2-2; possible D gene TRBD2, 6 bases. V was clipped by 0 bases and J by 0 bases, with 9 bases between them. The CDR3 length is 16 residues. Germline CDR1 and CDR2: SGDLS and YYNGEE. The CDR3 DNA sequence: TGTGCCAGCAGCGTAGTGGGGGGTTCGAACACCGGGGAGCTGTTTTTT. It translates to CASSVVGGSNTGELFF.

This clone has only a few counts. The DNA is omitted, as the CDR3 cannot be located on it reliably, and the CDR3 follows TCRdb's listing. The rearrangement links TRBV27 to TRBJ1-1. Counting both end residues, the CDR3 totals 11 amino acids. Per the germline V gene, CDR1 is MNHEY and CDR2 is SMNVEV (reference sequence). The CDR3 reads CASSSSFEAFF.